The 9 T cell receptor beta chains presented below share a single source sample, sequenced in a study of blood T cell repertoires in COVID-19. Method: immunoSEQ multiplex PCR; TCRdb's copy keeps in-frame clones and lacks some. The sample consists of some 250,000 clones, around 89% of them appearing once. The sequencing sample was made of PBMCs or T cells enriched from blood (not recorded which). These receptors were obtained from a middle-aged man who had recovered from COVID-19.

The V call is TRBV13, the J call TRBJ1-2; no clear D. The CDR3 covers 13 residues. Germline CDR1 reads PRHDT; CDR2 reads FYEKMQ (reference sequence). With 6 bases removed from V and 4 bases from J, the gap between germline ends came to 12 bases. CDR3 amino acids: CASSPPSVYGYTF. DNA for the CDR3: TGTGCCAGCAGTCCTCCCTCGGTCTATGGCTACACCTTC.

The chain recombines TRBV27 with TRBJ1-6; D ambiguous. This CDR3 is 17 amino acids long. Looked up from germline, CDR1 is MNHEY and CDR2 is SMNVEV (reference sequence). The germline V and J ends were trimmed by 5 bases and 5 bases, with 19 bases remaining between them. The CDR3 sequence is CASSASWLRSHNSPLHF. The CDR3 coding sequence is TGTGCCAGCAGTGCTTCCTGGCTTCGTTCCCATAATTCACCCCTCCACTTT.

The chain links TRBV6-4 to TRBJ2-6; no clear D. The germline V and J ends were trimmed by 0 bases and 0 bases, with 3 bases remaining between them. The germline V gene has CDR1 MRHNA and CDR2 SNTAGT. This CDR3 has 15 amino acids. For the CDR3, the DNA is TGTGCCAGCAGTGACTCGAGCTCTGGGGCCAACGTCCTGACTTTC. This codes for CASSDSSSGANVLTF.

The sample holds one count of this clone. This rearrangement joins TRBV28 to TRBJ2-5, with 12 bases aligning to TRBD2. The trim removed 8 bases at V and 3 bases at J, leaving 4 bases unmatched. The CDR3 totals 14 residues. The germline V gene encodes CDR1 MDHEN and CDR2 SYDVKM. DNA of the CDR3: TGTGCCAGCGTAGCTAGCGGGAGGGAAGAGACCCAGTACTTC. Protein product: CASVASGREETQYF.

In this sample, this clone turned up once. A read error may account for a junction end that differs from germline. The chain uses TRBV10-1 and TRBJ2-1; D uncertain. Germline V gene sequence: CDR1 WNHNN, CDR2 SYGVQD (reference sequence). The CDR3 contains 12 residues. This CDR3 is CATSLGDRGQIF. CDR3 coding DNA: TGCGCCACCTCATTAGGTGACCGCGGTCAAATCTTC.

The CDR3 sequence: CASSFGQGEGGAFF. The CDR3, as DNA: TGTGCCAGCAGTTTCGGACAGGGGGAAGGTGGAGCTTTCTTT. This sequence joins TRBV28 and TRBJ1-1; 10 bases line up with TRBD1. J gave up 10 bases and V 3 bases, and 8 bases lay outside the gene matches. Germline lookup yields CDR1 MDHEN and CDR2 SYDVKM. CDR3 size: 14 residues.

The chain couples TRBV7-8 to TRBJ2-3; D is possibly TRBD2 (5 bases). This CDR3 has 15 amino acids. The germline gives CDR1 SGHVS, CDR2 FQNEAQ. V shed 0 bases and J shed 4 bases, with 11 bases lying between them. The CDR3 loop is CASSLASLAADTQYF. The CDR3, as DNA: TGTGCCAGCAGCTTAGCGTCGCTAGCAGCAGATACGCAGTATTTT.

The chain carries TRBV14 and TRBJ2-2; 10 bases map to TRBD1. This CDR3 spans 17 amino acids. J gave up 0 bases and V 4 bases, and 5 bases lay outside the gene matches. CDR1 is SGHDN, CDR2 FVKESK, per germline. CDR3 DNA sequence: TGTGCCAGCAGCCTATGGACAGGGGGGACGAACACCGGGGAGCTGTTTTTT. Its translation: CASSLWTGGTNTGELFF. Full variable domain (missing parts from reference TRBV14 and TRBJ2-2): EAGVTQFPSHSVIEKGQTVTLRCDPISGHDNLYWYRRVMGKEIKFLLHFVKESKQDESGMPNNRFLAERTGGTYSTLKVQPAELEDSGVYFCASSLWTGGTNTGELFFGEGSRLTVL.

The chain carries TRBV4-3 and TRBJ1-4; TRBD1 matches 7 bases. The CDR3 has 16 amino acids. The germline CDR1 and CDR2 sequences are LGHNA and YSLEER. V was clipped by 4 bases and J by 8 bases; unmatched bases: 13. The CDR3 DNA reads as TGCGCCAGCAGCCCCACGGGAGAGGGGGCGGGAGAAAAACTGTTTTTT. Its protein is CASSPTGEGAGEKLFF.